This paragraph reports one T cell receptor beta chain. Original methodology: Researchers report that nucleated cell counts were estimated from reference gene primer amplification. Profiling relied on immunoSEQ multiplex PCR, and the TCRdb table lists in-frame clones only, not all of them. Clone size and the V and J calls come from that table; the DNA yielded D and trimming. Found here are over 70,000 clones, 91% of them singletons; the top ten hold 2.5% to 3%. This record comes from a study of blood T cell repertoires in COVID-19. Across the study: The origin of the acute and convalescent COVID-19 samples was the United States, Italy and Spain. Nucleic acid was either cDNA or gDNA, and it came from T cells, B-cell-depleted T cells, or PBMCs.

Those enrolled in Seattle joined during active infection and were followed longitudinally afterward. This receptor was obtained from a man over 45 with COVID-19, enrolled during active disease. Sequencing was carried out using peripheral blood.

The chain's CDR3 is CASGLVSDRDKPFF. CDR3 DNA: TGTGCTAGTGGTTTGGTATCAGACAGGGACAAGCCGTTCTTC. The chain employs TRBV12-5 and TRBJ2-1; 7 positions agree with TRBD1. With V trimmed by 0 bases and J by 15 bases, 11 bases remained unmatched. Germline V CDR1 and CDR2: LGHNT, FRNRAP. The CDR3 is 14 residues long.